This T cell receptor (beta chain) stems from a study of identifying expanded T cells in peripheral blood. The assay was immunoSEQ multiplex PCR, and TCRdb's table has in-frame clones only and misses some. In the table there are tens of thousands of clones, around 83% of which are singletons. CDR1 and CDR2 (germline): SGHTA, FQGTGA. The CDR3 spans 15 residues. V lost 5 bases and J lost 4, with 14 bases in between. The source of this sequence is a person aged 18 to 75 in good health. The sequenced material came from blood. The chain employs TRBV7-3 and TRBJ1-4; a possible D gene is TRBD1 (5 bases). CDR3 sequence reads: CASSVTGALNEKLFF. The CDR3 DNA follows: TGTGCCAGCAGCGTCACCGGGGCCCTTAATGAAAAACTGTTTTTT.